The entry below describes one T cell receptor (beta chain). The antigen remains undetermined. Naivety among CD8 cells was defined by CD45RO negativity and positive CCR7 selection, thereby excluding terminally differentiated effector memory CD45RA+ cells. The data derive from a study of shared clonotypes between healthy human individuals. Per germline, CDR1 SGHVS and CDR2 FQNEAQ. Trimming removed 5 bases at V and 7 bases at J, with 12 bases between. The CDR3 is 13 amino acids. General observations from the study: Tissue TCR repertoires likely differ from these blood-only repertoires.

Measured with immunoSEQ multiplex PCR; TCRdb has only the in-frame clones, and not every one. The sample holds under 700,000 clones, roughly 95% seen once. The receptor was derived from a woman in her thirties in good health. The V call is TRBV7-8, the J call TRBJ2-4; no clear D. Sequencing input: naive CD8+ T cells sorted from blood. CDR3 in amino acids: CASSPSGKNIQYF. The CDR3 coding sequence is TGTGCCAGCAGCCCCTCGGGCAAGAACATTCAGTACTTC.